The clone carrying this TCR beta chain came up a few times. This sample was included in a study of blood T cells in healthy people across ages. This CDR3 region has 14 residues. Germline V CDR1 and CDR2: SQVTM, ANQGSEA. V gave up 7 bases and J gave up 6 bases; unmatched junction bases: 11. Through a sample-barcoded 5' primer and a J-beta primer mix, a second PCR was run for about 6 to 11 cycles. Every single cDNA molecule received a tag from a template-switch adaptor with 12 random nucleotides. Using its own MiXCR run on the 5' RACE reads, TCRdb lists one record per CDR3 protein. The sample holds roughly 500,000 distinct CDR3 sequences, around 24% seen once. Per-sample yields of isolated PBMCs were at least 6.5 million. These data were also filed under a second study, of T cells of mothers and their children.

The TCR was taken from a boy aged 5-17 years in good health. The sequenced sample consisted of blood. V usage is TRBV29-1 and J usage is TRBJ2-1; 8 nucleotides line up with TRBD2. In nucleotides, the CDR3 is TGCAGCGGTGGACCGGGACTAGTTGTCAATGAGCAGTTCTTC. This codes for CSGGPGLVVNEQFF.